This TCR beta chain is from a study of shared clonotypes between healthy human individuals (dated by TCRdb to the early 2020s). About the study as a whole: The cohort comprised two women and a few men aged 18 to 49 years. Per donor, three plates each were used for CD4 naive and CD4 memory, two for CD8 naive, and one for CD8 memory. Leukapheresis yielded between about 0.85 and 9.5 billion PBMCs per donor. Libraries were prepared and TCR repertoires were sequenced by different laboratories using diverse techniques, in order to increase sequencing depth and limit assay-specific biases. The study deeply sequenced blood TCR repertoires of about 5 healthy adults to estimate repertoire size and the extent of clonotype sharing between individuals. The paper as a whole reports these results and caveats: Across a handful of donors, around 5.4% of naive CD4, approximately 3.6% of naive CD8, 2% to 2.5% of memory CD4, and about 0.4% of memory CD8 clonotypes were shared. Only blood was sampled, and tissue TCR repertoires likely differ from those in blood. Incomplete sequencing was indicated by rarefaction of sorted-subset datasets, despite the large sequencing depth. The genetic and exposure-history diversity represented was limited by the small number of donors. Based on pairwise subsampling, the degree of clonotype sharing among donors was expected to be affected by sequencing depth. Naive subsets generally had larger estimated clonotype richness than memory subsets did. Clonotypes shared by all four sorted-subset donors showed higher generation probabilities than non-shared clonotypes.

In the case of this clone: This receptor's antigen is unknown. Base qualities are not recorded, but no much larger clone differs from it by a single base.

The donors were healthy, HIV-negative adults who had no recently reported acute infections or vaccinations. Only Caucasian adults living in Nashville, Tennessee, USA were represented among the donors. Magnetic negative selection was used to enrich CD4+ T cells, after which naive cells were positively selected on CD45RA and the negative fraction became the memory subset. Blood was obtained by leukapheresis, after which PBMCs were separated by Ficoll-Histopaque density gradient centrifugation and cryopreserved in liquid nitrogen vapor phase. Analytical flow cytometry was used to check the purity and quantity of every magnetically sorted T cell population. Genomic DNA was isolated from every sorted fraction and measured by UV absorbance on a Nanodrop 2000c. The CDR3 contains 16 residues, cysteine and phenylalanine counted. Only CDR3 DNA remains: 48 bases, in frame from the first base. As encoded in the germline V gene, CDR1 is MDHEN while CDR2 is SYDVKM. V and J are truncated by 7 bases and 1 base respectively, leaving an intervening sequence of 19 bases.

Using the deep immunoSEQ assay, multiplex PCR amplified TCR CDR3 regions from genomic DNA. Extracted genomic DNA from each cell subset was spread evenly across all wells of several immunoSEQ 96-well plates, with each plate serving as a replicate. For sorted subsets, about 0.2 ug genomic DNA, equal to some 28,000 T cell genomes, was loaded into each replicate PCR. The purified libraries were quantified using a Qubit 3.0 fluorometer, sized with a Bioanalyzer 2100, and then quantified again using the KAPA Library Quantification kit. A separate single-read 150-cycle Illumina NextSeq 550 flow cell was used to sequence each immunoSEQ 96-well plate. The authors' analysis ran thus. Because the immunoSEQ output included only junctional sequences and no quality scores, the filtering could not be the same as the filtering used for full-length reads. To assign V/J genes and CDR3, sequences were annotated against IMGT germline references using PyIR, a Python wrapper for IgBLAST v1.9. Reads were filtered out if the reads had weak V/J assignments (E-value above 1e-6), no CDR3, stop codons, out-of-frame junctions, or ambiguous translated residues. V3J clonotypes were defined as sequences sharing the same inferred V gene, J gene, and CDR3 amino acid sequence. The percentage overlap between two repertoires was calculated by dividing the number of shared unique clonotypes by the size of the smaller repertoire. Richness of each repertoire was evaluated using RTK rarefaction, the Chao1 estimator, and Recon v2.1 estimates of unobserved clonotypes. Generation probabilities for all TCRbeta clonotypes obtained by the gDNA method from a handful of donors were computed using OLGA. TCRdb provides this immuneACCESS table in a form limited to in-frame rearrangements. Some clones are lacking; in checked studies, under half of them reflect an unresolved V gene, and why the rest are absent is not known. V and J calls and clone size follow that table, whereas D and trimming were derived from the DNA. The sample contains under 2.5 million clones, 85% to 95% of them found a single time. The biggest ten clones account for around 0.4% of the sample.

This receptor was taken from a man between 18 and 29 years old in good health. Some clones in this sample may be carry-over from other donors' samples. The sample comprised naive CD4+ T cells from PBMCs. The cell subset or site label here, explained by the study, means: CD45RA+ positively selected. The rearrangement combines TRBV28 with TRBJ1-2; perhaps TRBD1 is the D gene, with 6 bases matching. The DNA is as follows: TGTGCCAGCATCGGACGCTCTAAAGGGGGTAACTATGGCTACACCTTC. It specifies CASIGRSKGGNYGYTF.